This TCR beta chain was identified during a study of blood T cell repertoires in COVID-19. On the study more broadly: Samples came from the United States, Italy and Spain, spanning acute and convalescent COVID-19. PBMCs, B-cell-depleted T cells, or T cells were the source of the cDNA or gDNA that made up the material.

As handled by the study authors: Reference gene primers were amplified, and this amplification served to estimate nucleated cell counts. Here immunoSEQ multiplex PCR was the method, and the copy in TCRdb shows in-frame clones only, minus some. V and J calls and clone size are as listed in that table; D and trimming were resolved from the DNA. The sample has under 150,000 clones; around 84% are singletons. Germline V gene sequence: CDR1 SGDLS, CDR2 YYNGEE. V was trimmed by 2 bases and J by 2 bases, leaving 10 bases between them. The CDR3 loop spans 14 amino acids. A COVID-19 case had been met by exposed participants during the 2 weeks before study entry.

What was sequenced was PBMCs or T cells enriched from blood (not recorded which). This sequence was found in a woman aged 45-60 years who had been exposed to COVID-19. The genes are TRBV9 and TRBJ1-2; tentatively, D is TRBD1 (6 bases). CDR3 DNA: TGTGCCAGCAGCGTGGGGGGGCCGAACTATGGCTACACCTTC. Protein sequence: CASSVGGPNYGYTF.